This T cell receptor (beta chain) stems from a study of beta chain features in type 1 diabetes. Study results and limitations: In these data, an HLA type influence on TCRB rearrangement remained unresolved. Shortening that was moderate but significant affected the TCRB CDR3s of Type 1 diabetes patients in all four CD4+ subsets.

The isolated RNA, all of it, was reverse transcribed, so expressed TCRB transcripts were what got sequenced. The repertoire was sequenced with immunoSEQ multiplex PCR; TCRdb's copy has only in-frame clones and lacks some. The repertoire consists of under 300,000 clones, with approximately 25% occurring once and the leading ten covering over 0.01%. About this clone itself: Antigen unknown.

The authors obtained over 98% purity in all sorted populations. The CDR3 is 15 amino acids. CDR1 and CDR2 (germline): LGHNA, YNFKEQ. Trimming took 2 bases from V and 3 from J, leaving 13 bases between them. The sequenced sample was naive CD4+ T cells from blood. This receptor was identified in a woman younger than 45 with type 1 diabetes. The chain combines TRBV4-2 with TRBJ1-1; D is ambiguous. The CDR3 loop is CASSQWEGTDTEAFF. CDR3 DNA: TGTGCCAGCAGCCAATGGGAGGGTACGGACACTGAAGCTTTCTTT.